The 25 T cell receptor beta chains presented below share a single source sample, sequenced in a study of T cell changes during pregnancy in multiple sclerosis. The data were produced by immunoSEQ multiplex PCR, yet TCRdb's version contains in-frame clones alone and is incomplete. The sample holds about 20,000 clones, 80% to 90% seen once. Sample: CD8+ T cells from peripheral blood mononuclear cells, taken in the third trimester of pregnancy. The receptor set was obtained from a female donor in good health, enrolled as a control in a pregnancy study.

The V gene is TRBV15, the J gene TRBJ1-2; 9 bases agree with TRBD1. CDR3 length: 14 amino acids. The V gene's germline CDR1 is LNHNV and CDR2 YYDKDF (reference sequence). J was trimmed by 8 bases and V by 3 bases; bases with no gene match: 7. The CDR3 nucleotides are TGTGCCACCAGCAGTGATGACAGGGGGTACGGCTACACCTTC. Translated: CATSSDDRGYGYTF. The whole variable domain, filled in from reference TRBV15 and TRBJ1-2, reads DAMVIQNPRYQVTQFGKPVTLSCSQTLNHNVMYWYQQKSSQAPKLLFHYYDKDFNNEADTPDNFQSRRPNTSFCFLDIRSPGLGDTAMYLCATSSDDRGYGYTFGSGTRLTVV.

This rearrangement joins TRBV25-1 to TRBJ2-7; no reliable D call. Germline CDR1 MGHDK, CDR2 SYGVNS. The CDR3 extends over 13 amino acids. Trimming left V 5 bases short and J 1 base short, with 9 bases between. The CDR3 nucleotides are TGTGCCAGCAGTCTGACAAGTTCCTACGAGCAGTACTTC. Translated, it gives CASSLTSSYEQYF.

The chain couples TRBV7-9 to TRBJ2-1; 7 bases are a match to TRBD1. The germline CDR1 and CDR2 sequences are SEHNR and FQNEAQ (reference sequence). CDR3 length: 16 residues. Trimming cost V 5 bases and J 8 bases; bases outside gene matches: 15. The CDR3 DNA is TGTGCCAGCAGCCCGACAGGGATCAAAGGAGGCGATGAGCAGTTCTTC. Translating gives CASSPTGIKGGDEQFF.

This chain links TRBV5-1 with TRBJ2-5; maybe TRBD2 (6 bases). V was pared by 0 bases and J by 5 bases, with 11 bases between. CDR3 length equals 14 residues. Looked up from germline, CDR1 is SGHRS and CDR2 is YFSETQ. CDR3 nucleotides: TGCGCCAGCAGCTTGGAAGGAGGGCGCGAGACCCAGTACTTC. The encoded protein is CASSLEGGRETQYF.

The rearrangement joins TRBV7-3 to TRBJ2-2; D may be TRBD2 (5 bases). Trimming left V 5 bases short and J 4 bases short, with 8 bases between. CDR3 length: 13 amino acids. Looked up from germline, CDR1 is SGHTA and CDR2 is FQGTGA. CDR3 sequence reads: CASSHLATGELFF. The CDR3 DNA follows: TGTGCCAGCAGCCACCTAGCCACCGGGGAGCTGTTTTTT. The whole variable domain, remainder taken from reference TRBV7-3 and TRBJ2-2, is GAGVSQTPSNKVTEKGKYVELRCDPISGHTALYWYRQSLGQGPEFLIYFQGTGAADDSGLPNDRFFAVRPEGSVSTLKIQRTERGDSAVYLCASSHLATGELFFGEGSRLTVL.

The chain carries TRBV27 and TRBJ2-6; D is unresolved. The germline V gene has CDR1 MNHEY and CDR2 SMNVEV (reference sequence). This CDR3 has 15 amino acids. The V end lost 2 bases, the J end lost 0 bases, and 5 bases lay between the germline ends. DNA of the CDR3: TGTGCCAGCAGTTTAACAAGCTCTGGGGCCAACGTCCTGACTTTC. The encoded protein is CASSLTSSGANVLTF.

The chain carries TRBV27 and TRBJ2-7; 7 bases are shared with TRBD1. The CDR3 covers 13 residues. Germline V CDR1 and CDR2: MNHEY, SMNVEV (reference sequence). Unmatched junction bases numbered 5, after V lost 7 bases and J lost 2 bases. CDR3 protein: CASTRGYPYEQYF. The CDR3 DNA reads as TGTGCCAGCACCAGGGGGTATCCCTACGAGCAGTACTTC.

This sequence joins TRBV19 and TRBJ2-2; D uncertain. Looked up from germline, CDR1 is LNHDA and CDR2 is SQIVND (reference sequence). Trimming removed 3 bases at V and 0 bases at J, with 5 bases between. The CDR3 length is 14 residues. CDR3 DNA sequence: TGTGCCAGTAGTATCTTCCCGAACACCGGGGAGCTGTTTTTT. Its translation: CASSIFPNTGELFF.

The gene calls are TRBV7-8 and TRBJ1-1; D not resolved. The CDR3 runs 16 residues. Trimming removed 3 bases from V and 5 bases from J, with 19 bases in between. Germline values: CDR1 SGHVS, CDR2 FQNEAQ. In nucleotides, the CDR3 is TGTGCCAGCAGCTTTTACCATGGCAGCCCGAGGACTGAAGCTTTCTTT. Translating it yields CASSFYHGSPRTEAFF.

The rearrangement uses TRBV10-3 and TRBJ1-2, with 7 bases that match TRBD1. Germline V gene sequence: CDR1 ENHRY, CDR2 SYGVKD. Trimming at V came to 7 bases and at J to 4 bases, leaving 9 bases not matched to a gene. The CDR3 has 14 amino acids. The CDR3 protein is CAINQDRVGYGYTF. The CDR3 DNA is TGTGCCATCAACCAAGACAGGGTGGGCTATGGCTACACCTTC.

The chain is built from TRBV7-3 and TRBJ2-1, with a weak D call TRBD2 (6 bases). The CDR3 runs to 15 residues. CDR1 is SGHTA and CDR2 is FQGTGA in the germline V gene. Trimming cost V 6 bases and J 2 bases, with 14 bases left between them. The CDR3 protein is CASSDRDSPYNEQFF. In nucleotides, the CDR3 is TGTGCCAGCAGTGACCGGGACTCACCCTACAATGAGCAGTTCTTC.

The J gene is TRBJ2-7, the V gene TRBV27; TRBD1 matches at 8 bases. The CDR3 covers 14 residues. The J segment lost 2 bases and the V segment lost 4 bases, leaving 4 bases of the junction unmatched. Germline CDR1 reads MNHEY; CDR2 reads SMNVEV (reference sequence). As DNA, the CDR3 is TGTGCCAGCAGTTGGGGGACAGGACCCTACGAGCAGTACTTC. Its translation is CASSWGTGPYEQYF.

V usage is TRBV7-8 and J usage is TRBJ2-5, with a weak D call TRBD2 (6 bases). Looked up from germline, CDR1 is SGHVS and CDR2 is FQNEAQ. The germline V and J ends were trimmed by 3 bases and 4 bases, with 15 bases remaining between them. The CDR3 has 15 amino acids. For the CDR3, the DNA is TGTGCCAGCAGCTTGTATATGAGGGGAGGAGAGACCCAGTACTTC. Residues: CASSLYMRGGETQYF.

This chain joins TRBV7-3 and TRBJ1-1, with a weak D call TRBD1 (6 bases). V shed 6 bases and J shed 5 bases, with 13 bases lying between them. Per germline, CDR1 SGHTA and CDR2 FQGTGA. This CDR3 region has 13 residues. The CDR3 coding sequence is TGTGCCAGCAGTACCAGGGGTGGAACTGAAGCTTTCTTT. Encoded protein: CASSTRGGTEAFF.

The chain employs TRBV29-1 and TRBJ1-2; no clear D. CDR1 is SQVTM, CDR2 ANQGSEA, per germline. The CDR3 loop spans 13 amino acids. V shed 5 bases and J shed 4 bases, with 14 bases lying between them. CDR3 residues: CSVLVTQPYGYTF. The CDR3 bases are TGCAGCGTTTTAGTGACTCAACCCTATGGCTACACCTTC. Full variable domain (missing parts from reference TRBV29-1 and TRBJ1-2): SAVISQKPSRDICQRGTSLTIQCQVDSQVTMMFWYRQQPGQSLTLIATANQGSEATYESGFVIDKFPISRPNLTFSTLTVSNMSPEDSSIYLCSVLVTQPYGYTFGSGTRLTVV.

The V and J genes are TRBV2 and TRBJ2-1, with a possible D match to TRBD2 (6 bases). Trimming took 8 bases from V and 7 from J, leaving 12 bases between them. Germline assignment: CDR1 SNHLY and CDR2 FYNNEI. The CDR3 covers 12 residues. The CDR3 region is CASRALANEQFF. The CDR3 coding sequence is TGTGCCAGCCGGGCACTAGCTAATGAGCAGTTCTTC.

The J gene is TRBJ1-6, the V gene TRBV28; maybe TRBD1 (6 bases). The CDR3 contains 15 residues. V was clipped by 5 bases and J by 9 bases, with 17 bases between them. Germline V gene data show CDR1 as MDHEN and CDR2 as SYDVKM. CDR3 sequence (DNA): TGTGCCAGCAGTCCTGGGGGGGCGTATCGTTCACCCCTCCACTTT. Encoded protein: CASSPGGAYRSPLHF.

This clone was recorded a few times. The same CDR3 is also encoded by other DNA sequences in this sample. This sequence joins TRBV19 and TRBJ1-1, with no clear D. Germline values: CDR1 LNHDA, CDR2 SQIVND (reference sequence). This CDR3 region has 13 residues. Trimming took 2 bases from V and 0 from J, leaving 4 bases between them. CDR3 DNA: TGTGCCAGTAGTATAACAGTGAACACTGAAGCTTTCTTT. Encoded protein: CASSITVNTEAFF.

The chain combines TRBV7-9 with TRBJ2-3; maybe TRBD1 (7 bases). Trimming left V 4 bases short and J 9 bases short, with 23 bases between. This CDR3 has 16 residues. The germline V gene has CDR1 SEHNR and CDR2 FQNEAQ (reference sequence). Here the CDR3 reads CASSSQGGRNVRTQYF. The CDR3 nucleotides read TGTGCCAGCAGCTCTCAGGGGGGTAGGAACGTTCGAACGCAGTATTTT.

This clone is medium-sized in the sample. This chain connects TRBV6-4 to TRBJ2-3; a weak D match, TRBD1 (6 bases). Trimming took off 3 bases at V and 2 bases at J, with 6 bases between the two ends. The CDR3 sequence is 13 residues long. CDR1 and CDR2 (germline): MRHNA, SNTAGT. CDR3 residues: CASSEGATDTQYF. The CDR3 nucleotides are TGTGCCAGCAGTGAGGGGGCCACAGATACGCAGTATTTT.

The CDR3 region is CASSNLSQGVYEQYF. The CDR3 nucleotides read TGTGCCAGCAGCAACCTATCACAGGGGGTCTACGAGCAGTACTTC. V usage is TRBV11-2 and J usage is TRBJ2-7; TRBD1 aligns across 8 bases. The CDR3 length is 15 residues. Germline lookup yields CDR1 SGHAT and CDR2 FQNNGV. The V segment lost 5 bases and the J segment 3 bases; nucleotides outside the gene matches: 9.

The chain employs TRBV6-5 and TRBJ1-1; TRBD1 is a possible D gene (6 bases). CDR3 size: 14 residues. The germline V gene has CDR1 MNHEY and CDR2 SVGAGI. V was clipped by 5 bases and J by 7 bases, with 17 bases between them. The CDR3 region has the DNA TGTGCCAGCAGTACAGGGTACGAGGTTAATGAAGCTTTCTTT. Amino acids: CASSTGYEVNEAFF.

This chain uses TRBV6-4 with TRBJ1-6; a possible D gene is TRBD1 (5 bases). The germline V gene has CDR1 MRHNA and CDR2 SNTAGT. This CDR3 has 14 residues. V dropped 5 bases and J dropped 9 bases, with 14 bases sitting between them. CDR3 bases: TGTGCCAGCAGTTACGACAGTGAGGCTTCACCCCTCCACTTT. Translated: CASSYDSEASPLHF.

The chain carries TRBV9 and TRBJ1-1, with D possibly being TRBD1 (6 bases). The germline V gene has CDR1 SGDLS and CDR2 YYNGEE. The CDR3 spans 12 residues. V was trimmed by 2 bases and J by 12 bases, leaving 14 bases between them. The CDR3 is CASSVKGDPPFF. The CDR3 coding sequence is TGTGCCAGCAGCGTGAAGGGGGACCCACCTTTCTTT.

J is TRBJ1-1 and V is TRBV6-5, with a tentative D call TRBD1 (5 bases). CDR1 and CDR2 from the germline V gene are MNHEY and SVGAGI. V lost 1 base, J lost 4 bases, and 16 bases lay in between. The CDR3 totals 16 residues. CDR3 DNA: TGTGCCAGCAGTTACTGGGGCACGGGAGGGACCACTGAAGCTTTCTTT. Translated: CASSYWGTGGTTEAFF.